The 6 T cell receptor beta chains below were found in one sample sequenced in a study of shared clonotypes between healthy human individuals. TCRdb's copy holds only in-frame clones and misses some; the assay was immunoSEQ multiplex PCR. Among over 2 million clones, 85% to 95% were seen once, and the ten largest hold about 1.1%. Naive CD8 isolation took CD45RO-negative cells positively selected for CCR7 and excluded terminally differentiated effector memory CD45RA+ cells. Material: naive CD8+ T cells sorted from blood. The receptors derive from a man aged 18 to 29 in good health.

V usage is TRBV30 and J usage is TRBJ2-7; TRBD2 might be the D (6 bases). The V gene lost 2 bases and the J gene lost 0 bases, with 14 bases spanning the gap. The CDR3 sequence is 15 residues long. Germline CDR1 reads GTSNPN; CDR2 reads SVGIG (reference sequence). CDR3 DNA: TGTGCCTGGAGTATTATGAGGGACTTCTCCTACGAGCAGTACTTC. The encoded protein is CAWSIMRDFSYEQYF.

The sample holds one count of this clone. The chain's CDR3 is CASRGVPEAFF. The CDR3 nucleotides read TGTGCCAGCAGGGGAGTCCCTGAAGCTTTCTTT. The V call is TRBV7-9, the J call TRBJ1-1; no clear D. Trimming stripped 6 bases from V and 6 bases from J, with 8 bases between. The V gene's germline CDR1 is SEHNR and CDR2 FQNEAQ (reference sequence). This CDR3 region has 11 residues.

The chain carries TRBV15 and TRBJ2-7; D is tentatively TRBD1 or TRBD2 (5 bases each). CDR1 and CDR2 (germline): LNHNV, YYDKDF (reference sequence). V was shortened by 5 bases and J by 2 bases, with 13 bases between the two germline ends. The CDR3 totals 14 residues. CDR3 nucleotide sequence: TGTGCCACCAGCCCCGTGGGGGTAACCTACGAGCAGTACTTC. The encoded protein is CATSPVGVTYEQYF.

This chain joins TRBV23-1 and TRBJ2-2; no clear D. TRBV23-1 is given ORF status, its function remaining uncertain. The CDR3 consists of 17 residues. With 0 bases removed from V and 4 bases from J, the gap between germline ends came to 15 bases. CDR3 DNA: TGCGCCAGCAGTCAATCTAGGCGAGGTCCCCGCACCGGGGAGCTGTTTTTT. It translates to CASSQSRRGPRTGELFF.

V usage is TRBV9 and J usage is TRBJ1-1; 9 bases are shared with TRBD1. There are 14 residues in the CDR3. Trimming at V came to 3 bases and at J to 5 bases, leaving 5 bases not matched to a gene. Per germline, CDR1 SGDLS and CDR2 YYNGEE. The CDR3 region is CASSGTGVETEAFF. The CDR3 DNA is TGTGCCAGCAGCGGGACAGGGGTAGAGACTGAAGCTTTCTTT.

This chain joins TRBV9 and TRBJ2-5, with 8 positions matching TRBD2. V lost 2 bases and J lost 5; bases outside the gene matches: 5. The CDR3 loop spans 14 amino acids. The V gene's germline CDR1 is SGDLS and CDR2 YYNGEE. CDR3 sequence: CASSVFGGDETQYF. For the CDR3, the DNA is TGTGCCAGCAGCGTCTTCGGGGGGGACGAGACCCAGTACTTC.